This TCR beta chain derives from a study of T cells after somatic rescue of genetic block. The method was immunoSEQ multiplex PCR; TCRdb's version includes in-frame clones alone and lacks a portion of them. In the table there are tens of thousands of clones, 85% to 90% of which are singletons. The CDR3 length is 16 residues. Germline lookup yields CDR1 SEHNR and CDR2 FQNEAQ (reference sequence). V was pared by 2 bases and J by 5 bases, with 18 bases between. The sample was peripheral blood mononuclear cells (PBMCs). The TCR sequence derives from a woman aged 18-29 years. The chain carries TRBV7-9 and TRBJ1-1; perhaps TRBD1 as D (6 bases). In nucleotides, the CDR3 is TGTGCCAGCAGCTTAATGGCAGGGGTGAAGGAAACTGAAGCTTTCTTT. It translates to CASSLMAGVKETEAFF.